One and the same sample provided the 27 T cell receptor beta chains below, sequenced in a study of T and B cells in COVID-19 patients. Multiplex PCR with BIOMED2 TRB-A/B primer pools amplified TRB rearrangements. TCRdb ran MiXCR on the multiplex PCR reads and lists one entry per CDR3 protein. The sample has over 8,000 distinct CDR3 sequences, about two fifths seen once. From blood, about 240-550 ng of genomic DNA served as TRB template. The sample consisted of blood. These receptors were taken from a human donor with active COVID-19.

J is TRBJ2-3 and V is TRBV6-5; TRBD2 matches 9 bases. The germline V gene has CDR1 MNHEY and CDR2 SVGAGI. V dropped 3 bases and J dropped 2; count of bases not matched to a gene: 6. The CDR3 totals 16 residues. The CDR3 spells CASSYGRGGPTDTQYF. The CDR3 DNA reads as TGTGCCAGCAGTTATGGGCGGGGGGGCCCCACAGATACGCAGTATTTT.

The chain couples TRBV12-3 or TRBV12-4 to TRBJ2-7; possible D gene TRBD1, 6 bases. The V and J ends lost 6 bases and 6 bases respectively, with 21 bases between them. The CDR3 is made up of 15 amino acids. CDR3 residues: CASSPTGSTYSEQYF. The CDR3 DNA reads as TGTGCCAGCAGCCCAACAGGGTCAACCTATTCCGAGCAGTACTTC.

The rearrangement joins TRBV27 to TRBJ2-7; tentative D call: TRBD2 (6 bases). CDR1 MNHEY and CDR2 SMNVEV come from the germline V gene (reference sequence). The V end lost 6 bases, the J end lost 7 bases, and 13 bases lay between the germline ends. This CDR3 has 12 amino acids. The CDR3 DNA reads TGTGCCAGCAGCTCCTTGGGGGGAGAGCAGTACTTC. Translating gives CASSSLGGEQYF.

CDR3 bases: TGTGCCAGCAGTTTCAAACAGGGGGCGCGGGGTGAAAAACTGTTTTTT. Translating it yields CASSFKQGARGEKLFF. The chain joins TRBV27 to TRBJ1-4; 9 nucleotides align to TRBD1. The CDR3 has 16 amino acids. V gave up 3 bases and J gave up 7 bases; unmatched junction bases: 9. Germline CDR1 reads MNHEY; CDR2 reads SMNVEV (reference sequence).

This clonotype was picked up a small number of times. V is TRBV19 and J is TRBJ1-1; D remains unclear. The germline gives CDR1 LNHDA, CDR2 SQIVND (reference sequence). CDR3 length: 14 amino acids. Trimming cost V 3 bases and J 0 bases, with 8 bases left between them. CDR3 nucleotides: TGTGCCAGTAGTATCGACGGTCTGAACACTGAAGCTTTCTTT. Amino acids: CASSIDGLNTEAFF.

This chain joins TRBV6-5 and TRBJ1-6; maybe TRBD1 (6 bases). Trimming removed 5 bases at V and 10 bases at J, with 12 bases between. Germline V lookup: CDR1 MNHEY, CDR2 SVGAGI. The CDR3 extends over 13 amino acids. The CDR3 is CASSARGGSPLHF. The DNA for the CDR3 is TGTGCCAGCAGTGCCAGGGGAGGATCACCCCTCCACTTT.

The CDR3 is CASSLAVTPGRYNEQFF. DNA of the CDR3: TGTGCCAGCAGCTTGGCCGTAACTCCCGGGCGGTACAATGAGCAGTTCTTC. The genes are TRBV5-8 and TRBJ2-1; D gene ambiguous. The V end lost 0 bases, the J end lost 4 bases, and 17 bases lay between the germline ends. Per the germline V gene, CDR1 is SGHTS and CDR2 is YDEGEE. This CDR3 is 17 amino acids long.

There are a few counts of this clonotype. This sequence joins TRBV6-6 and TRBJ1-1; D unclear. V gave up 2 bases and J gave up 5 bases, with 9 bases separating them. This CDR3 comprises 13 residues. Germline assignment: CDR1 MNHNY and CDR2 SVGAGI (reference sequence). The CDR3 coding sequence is TGTGCCAGCAGTTACAGGGCTGGGACTGAAGCTTTCTTT. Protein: CASSYRAGTEAFF.

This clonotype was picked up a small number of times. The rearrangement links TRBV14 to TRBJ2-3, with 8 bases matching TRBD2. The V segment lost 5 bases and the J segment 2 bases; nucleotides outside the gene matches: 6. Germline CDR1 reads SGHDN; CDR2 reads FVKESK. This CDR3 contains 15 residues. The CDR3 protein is CASSWAGGNTDTQYF. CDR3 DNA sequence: TGTGCCAGCAGCTGGGCGGGGGGCAACACAGATACGCAGTATTTT.

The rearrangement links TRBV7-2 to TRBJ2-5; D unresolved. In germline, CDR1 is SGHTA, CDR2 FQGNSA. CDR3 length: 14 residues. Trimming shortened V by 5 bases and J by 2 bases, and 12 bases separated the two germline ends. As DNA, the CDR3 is TGTGCCAGCAGCCCGTCAGCTCTGCAAGAGACCCAGTACTTC. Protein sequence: CASSPSALQETQYF.

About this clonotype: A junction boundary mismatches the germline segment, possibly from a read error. CDR3 nucleotide sequence: TGCGCCAGCAGCCAAGGGTTCGTCTCCTACAATGAGCAGTTCTTC. Its protein product is CASSQGFVSYNEQFF. The gene calls are TRBV5-4 and TRBJ2-1; D gene ambiguous. CDR3 length: 15 amino acids. Germline CDR1 reads SGHNT; CDR2 reads YYREEE (reference sequence).

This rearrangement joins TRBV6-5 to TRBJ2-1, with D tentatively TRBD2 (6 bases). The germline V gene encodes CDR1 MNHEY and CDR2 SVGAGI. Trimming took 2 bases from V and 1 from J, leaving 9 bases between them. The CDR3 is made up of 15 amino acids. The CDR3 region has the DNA TGTGCCAGCAGTTACATGGAGGGATCCTACAATGAGCAGTTCTTC. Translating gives CASSYMEGSYNEQFF.

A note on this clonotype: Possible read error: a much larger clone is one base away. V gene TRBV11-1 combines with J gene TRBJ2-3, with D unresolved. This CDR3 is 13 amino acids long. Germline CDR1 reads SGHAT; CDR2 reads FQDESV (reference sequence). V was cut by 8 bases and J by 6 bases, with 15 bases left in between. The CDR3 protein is CASGDMGSDTQYF. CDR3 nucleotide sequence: TGTGCCAGCGGAGACATGGGGTCGGATACGCAGTATTTT.

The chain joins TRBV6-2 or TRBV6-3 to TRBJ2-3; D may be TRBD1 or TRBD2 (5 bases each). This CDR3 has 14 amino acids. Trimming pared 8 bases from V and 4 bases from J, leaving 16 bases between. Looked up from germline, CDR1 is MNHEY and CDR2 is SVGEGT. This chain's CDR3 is CASLDGGSADTQYF. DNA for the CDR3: TGTGCCAGCCTCGATGGGGGTAGCGCAGATACGCAGTATTTT.

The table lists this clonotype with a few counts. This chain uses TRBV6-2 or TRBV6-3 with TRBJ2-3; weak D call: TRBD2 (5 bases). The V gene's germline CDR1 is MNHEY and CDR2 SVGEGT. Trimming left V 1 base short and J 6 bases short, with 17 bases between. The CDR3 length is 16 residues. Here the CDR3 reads CASSYWGPEVGDTQYF. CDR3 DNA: TGTGCCAGCAGTTACTGGGGTCCGGAGGTTGGGGATACGCAGTATTTT.

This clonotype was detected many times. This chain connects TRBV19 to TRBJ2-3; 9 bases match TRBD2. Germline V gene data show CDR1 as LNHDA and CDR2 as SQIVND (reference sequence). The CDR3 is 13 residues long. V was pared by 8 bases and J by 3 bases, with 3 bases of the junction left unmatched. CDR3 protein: CASAGGVTDTQYF. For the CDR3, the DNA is TGTGCCAGTGCGGGGGGGGTAACAGATACGCAGTATTTT. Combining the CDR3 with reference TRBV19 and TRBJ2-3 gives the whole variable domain DGGITQSPKYLFRKEGQNVTLSCEQNLNHDAMYWYRQDPGQGLRLIYYSQIVNDFQKGDIAEGYSVSREKKESFPLTVTSAQKNPTAFYLCASAGGVTDTQYFGPGTRLTVL.

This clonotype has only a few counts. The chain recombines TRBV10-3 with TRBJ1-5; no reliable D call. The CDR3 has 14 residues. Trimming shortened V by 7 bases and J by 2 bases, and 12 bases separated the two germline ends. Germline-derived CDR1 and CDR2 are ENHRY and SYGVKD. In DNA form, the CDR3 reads TGTGCCATCACCCCGGACCAGGGCAATCAGCCCCAGCATTTT. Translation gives CAITPDQGNQPQHF.

CDR3 DNA: TGTGCCAGCAGTTCCATCAGGGGGCCTGATGGAAACACCATATATTTT. Protein sequence: CASSSIRGPDGNTIYF. The chain recombines TRBV6-2 or TRBV6-3 with TRBJ1-3; 8 nucleotides align to TRBD1. The CDR3 covers 16 residues. CDR1 MNHEY and CDR2 SVGEGT come from the germline V gene. With 4 bases clipped from V and 3 bases from J, the junction kept 8 bases outside the gene matches.

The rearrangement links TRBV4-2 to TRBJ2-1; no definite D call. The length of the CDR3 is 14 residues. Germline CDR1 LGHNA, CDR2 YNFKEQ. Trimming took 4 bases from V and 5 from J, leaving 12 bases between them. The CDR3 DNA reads TGTGCCAGCAGCCCTTTGGATTCGGACAATGAGCAGTTCTTC. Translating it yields CASSPLDSDNEQFF.

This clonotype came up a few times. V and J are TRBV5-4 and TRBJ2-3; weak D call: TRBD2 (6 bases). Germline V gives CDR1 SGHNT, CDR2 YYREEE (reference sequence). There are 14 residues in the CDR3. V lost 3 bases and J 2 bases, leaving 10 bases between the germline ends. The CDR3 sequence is CASSSGEITDTQYF. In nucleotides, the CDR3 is TGTGCCAGCAGCTCGGGGGAAATCACAGATACGCAGTATTTT. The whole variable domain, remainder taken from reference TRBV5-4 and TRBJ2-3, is ETGVTQSPTHLIKTRGQQVTLRCSSQSGHNTVSWYQQALGQGPQFIFQYYREEENGRGNFPPRFSGLQFPNYSSELNVNALELDDSALYLCASSSGEITDTQYFGPGTRLTVL.

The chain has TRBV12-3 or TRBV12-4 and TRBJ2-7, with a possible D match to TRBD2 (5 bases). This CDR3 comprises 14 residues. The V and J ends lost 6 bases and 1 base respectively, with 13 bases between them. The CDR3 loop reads CASSFGLGSYEQYF. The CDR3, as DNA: TGTGCCAGCAGCTTTGGACTGGGATCCTACGAGCAGTACTTC.

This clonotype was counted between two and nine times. CDR3 in amino acids: CASGRGDTF. DNA for the CDR3: TGTGCCAGCGGAAGGGGCGACACCTTC. The V and J genes are TRBV12-3 or TRBV12-4 and TRBJ1-2; D might be TRBD1 (5 bases). The V and J ends lost 8 bases and 12 bases respectively, with 10 bases between them. CDR3 length equals 9 residues.

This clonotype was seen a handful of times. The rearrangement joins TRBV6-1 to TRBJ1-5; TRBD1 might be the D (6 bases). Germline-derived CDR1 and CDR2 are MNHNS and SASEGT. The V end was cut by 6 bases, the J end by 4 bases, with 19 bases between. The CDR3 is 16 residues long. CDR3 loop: CASRKRGVERNQPQHF. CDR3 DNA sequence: TGTGCCAGCAGGAAAAGGGGGGTTGAACGTAATCAGCCCCAGCATTTT.

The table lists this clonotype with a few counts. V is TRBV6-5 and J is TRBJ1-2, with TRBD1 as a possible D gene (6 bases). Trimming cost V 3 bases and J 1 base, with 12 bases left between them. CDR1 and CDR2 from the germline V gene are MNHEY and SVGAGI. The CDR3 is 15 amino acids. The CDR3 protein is CASSYMGRGNYGYTF. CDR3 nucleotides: TGTGCCAGCAGTTATATGGGCAGGGGTAACTATGGCTACACCTTC.

The CDR3 nucleotides read TGTGCCAGCAGTTACACAGTGGGTGAAGCTTTCTTT. Protein: CASSYTVGEAFF. V is TRBV6-5 and J is TRBJ1-1; D call uncertain. Trimming stripped 2 bases from V and 7 bases from J, with 8 bases between. Germline assignment: CDR1 MNHEY and CDR2 SVGAGI. This CDR3 contains 12 residues.

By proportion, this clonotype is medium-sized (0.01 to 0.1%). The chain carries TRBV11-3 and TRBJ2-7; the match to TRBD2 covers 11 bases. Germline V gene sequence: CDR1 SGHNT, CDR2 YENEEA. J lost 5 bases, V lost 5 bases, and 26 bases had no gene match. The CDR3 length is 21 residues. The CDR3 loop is CASSRRGRGGTSGSRADEQYF. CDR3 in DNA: TGTGCCAGCAGCCGTCGGGGGAGAGGTGGCACTAGCGGGAGTAGGGCCGACGAGCAGTACTTC.

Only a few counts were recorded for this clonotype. This CDR3 reads CASSQRESYEQYF. The CDR3 region has the DNA TGTGCCAGCAGCCAGCGGGAGAGCTACGAGCAGTACTTC. The chain combines TRBV5-4 with TRBJ2-7; 8 bases match TRBD2. CDR1 is SGHNT and CDR2 is YYREEE in the germline V gene (reference sequence). CDR3 length: 13 amino acids. V dropped 4 bases and J dropped 3; count of bases not matched to a gene: 3.